These 25 T cell receptor beta chains share one sample of origin, sequenced in a study of tumor-infiltrating lymphocytes in primary liver carcinoma. A constant-region primer primed TCR beta cDNA synthesis from 450 to 550 ng of total RNA. Libraries of TCR beta came from three nested multiplex PCR rounds with slightly modified ARM-PCR. The two initial PCR rounds, around 11 cycles each, used TRBV1-TRBV30 forward and C-beta reverse primers. One entry per CDR3 protein, called by TCRdb with MiXCR from the multiplex PCR reads. The sample has roughly 190,000 distinct CDR3 sequences, around four fifths seen once. Total RNA and DNA came together from around 20-30 mg of bulk tissue without cell sorting. Sample: tumor tissue from primary liver carcinoma. The receptors originated from a man aged 35 to 55 with primary liver carcinoma and hepatitis B virus infection.

The genes are TRBV6-1 and TRBJ2-1; maybe TRBD2 (6 bases). The J call is in doubt because the DNA end fits TRBJ2-7 better. The length of the CDR3 is 14 residues. CDR1 is MNHNS, CDR2 SASEGT, per germline. The CDR3 sequence is CATSAGPAYKEQYF. CDR3 coding DNA: TGTGCCACCTCGGCGGGGCCGGCCTACAAAGAGCAGTACTTC.

A word on this clonotype: One end of the junction fails to match germline, which may point to a read error. The J gene is TRBJ2-3, the V gene TRBV7-8, with TRBD2 as a possible D gene (6 bases). Germline CDR1 is SGHVS and CDR2 is FQNEAQ. There are 16 residues in the CDR3. In DNA form, the CDR3 reads TGTACCAGCAGACAGATGGCGGGGCCCCTTGGGGATACGCGGTATTTT. This gives the protein CTSRQMAGPLGDTRYF.

Points on this clonotype: One end of the junction does not line up with germline, which may come from a read error. The V gene is TRBV12-3 or TRBV12-4, the J gene TRBJ2-5, with a possible D match to TRBD1 (6 bases). There are 13 residues in the CDR3. The CDR3 loop reads CASNRSRTETQYF. CDR3 DNA sequence: TGTGCCAGCAACCGAAGCAGGACAGAGACTCAGTACTTC.

On this clonotype itself: This likely comes from a read error, as the CDR3 has no conserved phenylalanine or tryptophan at its end. The rearrangement links TRBV5-1 to TRBJ2-1; 12 bases match TRBD1. The CDR3 has 17 residues. Germline assignment: CDR1 SGHRS and CDR2 YFSETQ. This chain's CDR3 is CASSLAGTGGGNNEQFL. The CDR3 DNA is TGCGCTAGCAGCTTGGCCGGGACAGGGGGCGGCAACAATGAGCAGTTCTTA.

As regards this clonotype: Germline and junction disagree at one end, which may indicate a read error. The V gene is TRBV11-2, the J gene TRBJ1-5; D uncertain. This CDR3 region has 17 residues. CDR1 and CDR2 from the germline V gene are SGHAT and FQNNGV. CDR3 bases: TGTGCTAGCAGCTTAGTAGTGGTAATAGGGAGCAATCAGCCCCAGCATTTT. It translates to CASSLVVVIGSNQPQHF.

This clonotype was counted between two and nine times. At one of its ends the junction is not consistent with the germline gene, which may arise from a read error. The chain is built from TRBV11-1 and TRBJ2-7; D gene ambiguous. The CDR3 covers 17 residues. Germline values: CDR1 SGHAT, CDR2 FQDESV (reference sequence). CDR3 coding DNA: TGTGCCAGCAGTTTAGGGCCGGCGGCTGAACGCTCCTACGAGCAGTACTTC. Translation gives CASSLGPAAERSYEQYF.

The V call is TRBV28, the J call TRBJ2-7, with no clear D. CDR1 and CDR2 (germline): MDHEN, SYDVKM. Trimming removed 8 bases at V and 5 bases at J, with 19 bases between. This CDR3 is built from 14 residues. The CDR3 sequence is CASDPRQFGHEQYF. The DNA of the CDR3 is TGTGCCAGCGACCCTCGGCAATTCGGGCACGAGCAGTACTTC.

The chain is built from TRBV12-3 or TRBV12-4 and TRBJ2-1; D gene uncertain. V shed 5 bases and J shed 6 bases, with 8 bases lying between them. The CDR3 loop spans 12 amino acids. As DNA, the CDR3 is TGTGCCAGCAGTGGGCTCATCAATGAGCAGTTCTTC. This encodes CASSGLINEQFF.

This clonotype was counted ten times or more. This chain uses TRBV4-2 with TRBJ1-1; the D is unclear. The CDR3 has 16 residues. Germline loops: CDR1 LGHNA, CDR2 YNFKEQ. The V end was cut by 4 bases, the J end by 0 bases, with 15 bases between. Here the CDR3 reads CASSPRVSGLNTEAFF. The DNA for the CDR3 is TGTGCCAGCAGCCCGAGGGTCTCCGGACTGAACACTGAAGCTTTCTTT.

This clonotype was picked up one time. Mismatch with germline at one junction end may stem from a read error. The J gene is TRBJ1-5, the V gene TRBV7-8; D gene unclear. CDR1 is SGHVS and CDR2 is FQNEAQ in the germline V gene. The CDR3 length is 15 residues. CDR3: CPSSLSTGINQPQHF. In DNA form, the CDR3 reads TGTCCCAGCAGTTTAAGTACCGGGATAAATCAGCCCCAGCATTTT.

Worth noting for this clonotype: In this CDR3 the conserved last residue, phenylalanine or tryptophan, is missing, so a read error is likely. The chain has TRBV30 and TRBJ1-2; D is undetermined. This CDR3 region has 14 residues. Germline CDR1 is GTSNPN and CDR2 is SVGIG (reference sequence). The CDR3 here is CTWSGTPQFYGYTI. CDR3 nucleotides: TGTACCTGGAGTGGAACCCCCCAATTCTATGGGTACACCATC.

On this clonotype itself: An end of the junction does not agree with germline; a read error may underlie this. The chain is built from TRBV6-5 and TRBJ2-5; TRBD2 is a possible D gene (6 bases). The germline gives CDR1 MNHEY, CDR2 SVGAGI. The CDR3 has 13 residues. The DNA of the CDR3 is TGTCCCAGCAGAGAAGCGGGTTCAGAGACCCAGTACTTC. Protein: CPSREAGSETQYF.

With regard to this clonotype: One end of the junction does not line up with germline, which may come from a read error. The chain links TRBV11-2 to TRBJ2-1, with TRBD2 matching over 8 bases. The length of the CDR3 is 17 residues. Germline CDR1 reads SGHAT; CDR2 reads FQNNGV. The CDR3 protein is CASSLNSGGRFYNEQFF. The CDR3 nucleotides read TGTGCTAGCAGCTTAAATAGTGGCGGGAGGTTTTACAATGAGCAGTTCTTT.

Regarding this clonotype: A much bigger clone sits one base away, suggesting this may be a read error. The chain couples TRBV5-1 to TRBJ2-7; 10 bases are a match to TRBD2. The CDR3 totals 15 residues. Trimming removed 6 bases from V and 2 bases from J; junction bases left unmatched: 8. The germline V gene has CDR1 SGHRS and CDR2 YFSETQ. CDR3: CASNSGLARTYEQYF. The DNA for the CDR3 is TGCGCCAGCAACTCGGGACTAGCGAGAACCTACGAGCAGTACTTC.

The rearrangement joins TRBV9 to TRBJ2-4; a possible D gene is TRBD2 (5 bases). Germline loops: CDR1 SGDLS, CDR2 YYNGEE. Trimming shortened V by 0 bases and J by 1 base, and 14 bases separated the two germline ends. The CDR3 spans 17 residues. The CDR3 here is CASSVEMRVSAKNIQYF. CDR3 DNA sequence: TGTGCCAGCAGCGTAGAAATGAGGGTTTCGGCCAAAAACATTCAGTACTTC.

About this clonotype: The CDR3 does not close with the conserved phenylalanine or tryptophan, likely indicating a read error. The gene calls are TRBV4-2 and TRBJ2-1; 15 positions agree with TRBD2. From germline, CDR1 is LGHNA and CDR2 YNFKEQ. The CDR3 loop spans 18 amino acids. The CDR3 DNA reads TGTGCGAGCAGTCTGGATTGGACTAGCGGGAGGGCCTGGAATGAGCAGTTCATC. Translated, it gives CASSLDWTSGRAWNEQFI.

Turning to this clonotype: One end of the junction is discordant with germline, which a read error may explain. This chain connects TRBV12-3 or TRBV12-4 to TRBJ2-5, with 7 bases fitting TRBD2. The length of the CDR3 is 13 residues. In DNA, the CDR3 is TGTCCCAGGAGCCGAAGCGGGACGGAGACCCAGTACTTC. This gives the protein CPRSRSGTETQYF.

The rearrangement links TRBV4-1 to TRBJ2-7, with D maybe TRBD2 (5 bases). The germline V gene encodes CDR1 MGHRA and CDR2 YSYEKL. The CDR3 consists of 11 residues. The CDR3 DNA reads as TGCACCAACAGCCAAGGGAGTGAGCAGTACTTC. It specifies CTNSQGSEQYF.

The chain couples TRBV4-2 to TRBJ2-7; 7 bases agree with TRBD2. V lost 0 bases and J lost 0; bases outside the gene matches: 5. Germline values: CDR1 LGHNA, CDR2 YNFKEQ. This CDR3 is built from 16 residues. CDR3 region: CASSQDGTIVSYEQYF. The CDR3 DNA reads TGTGCCAGCAGCCAAGATGGGACTATCGTCTCCTACGAGCAGTACTTC.

This clonotype was counted ten times or more. The chain recombines TRBV12-3 or TRBV12-4 with TRBJ2-2; 9 bases agree with TRBD2. With 3 bases clipped from V and 1 base from J, the junction kept 6 bases outside the gene matches. This CDR3 contains 17 residues. The CDR3 protein is CASSFRGSGRNTGELFF. The CDR3 DNA reads TGTGCCAGCAGTTTCCGGGGTAGCGGGAGGAACACCGGGGAGCTGTTTTTT.

This clonotype was found once. A read error is likely, as this CDR3 ends without the conserved phenylalanine or tryptophan. The rearrangement uses TRBV29-1 and TRBJ2-2; a possible D gene is TRBD2 (6 bases). The CDR3 totals 13 residues. Germline CDR1 reads SQVTM; CDR2 reads ANQGSEA. The CDR3 DNA is TGCAGCGTTCTTAGGGAGGACACCGAGGAGCTGTTTTAT. Amino acids: CSVLREDTEELFY.

Notes on this clonotype: Germline and junction disagree at one end, which may indicate a read error. The chain is built from TRBV29-1 and TRBJ1-2; 9 bases are shared with TRBD1. The CDR3 consists of 15 residues. CDR1 is SQVTM and CDR2 is ANQGSEA in the germline V gene. CDR3 nucleotides: TGTAGCGTGTCGGGACAGGGCGCCGGCAACTATGGCTTCACATTC. This translates into CSVSGQGAGNYGFTF. Based on the CDR3 plus reference TRBV29-1 and TRBJ1-2, the full variable domain is SAVISQKPSRDICQRGTSLTIQCQVDSQVTMMFWYRQQPGQSLTLIATANQGSEATYESGFVIDKFPISRPNLTFSTLTVSNMSPEDSSIYLCSVSGQGAGNYGFTFGSGTRLTVV.

The chain links TRBV11-3 to TRBJ2-1; D is undetermined. Germline V gene data show CDR1 as SGHNT and CDR2 as YENEEA. This CDR3 spans 15 amino acids. Trimming shortened V by 7 bases and J by 6 bases, and 19 bases separated the two germline ends. The DNA for the CDR3 is TGTGCCAGCATCCCCCTCTTTGTTGATAGCAATGAGCAGTTCTTC. Translation: CASIPLFVDSNEQFF.

The chain uses TRBV11-2 and TRBJ2-5; TRBD2 matches at 12 bases. The germline CDR1 and CDR2 sequences are SGHAT and FQNNGV. V lost 6 bases to trimming and J lost 5 bases; unmatched junction nucleotides: 13. This CDR3 spans 17 amino acids. The CDR3 is CASRLRLSSGRDETQYF. The CDR3 DNA sequence: TGTGCCAGCAGATTAAGGCTGTCTAGCGGGAGGGATGAGACCCAGTACTTC.

Remarks on this clonotype: Relative to the germline gene, one junction end is altered; a read error may explain this. CDR3 loop: CASKPGLAGTDTHYF. In nucleotides, the CDR3 is TGTGCCAGCAAACCAGGACTAGCAGGAACAGATACGCATTATTTT. This chain connects TRBV6-5 to TRBJ2-3; TRBD2 matches 8 bases. This CDR3 is built from 15 residues. The germline gives CDR1 MNHEY, CDR2 SVGAGI.